One T cell receptor beta chain is described in this entry. Its antigen is undetermined. V lost 4 bases and J lost 0; bases outside the gene matches: 6. CDR3 size: 15 residues. Germline V gives CDR1 SEHNR, CDR2 FQNEAQ (reference sequence). The sample belongs to a study of identical twins. Findings and caveats of the study: Conclusions were based on cross-sectional statistical analysis, without following the same donors. Clonotypes of the beta chain that were abundant in cord blood carried fewer insertions (memory repertoires showed none).

A universal primer site arose from template switching, and cDNA bore unique molecular identifiers. TCRdb re-derived calls from the 5' RACE reads in MiXCR, one entry per CDR3 protein. Of hundreds of thousands of distinct CDR3 sequences detected, 10% to 15% appear once; the ten largest clones hold around 1.5%. The same sample was also studied in work on yellow fever vaccine responses in identical twins.

This chain connects TRBV7-9 to TRBJ2-7; 7 bases are shared with TRBD1. Source material: PBMCs. The receptor was derived from a woman aged 18-35 years in good health. The CDR3 nucleotides read TGTGCCAGCAGCTCTACAGGGGACAGCTCCTACGAGCAGTACTTC. Translation gives CASSSTGDSSYEQYF.